This T cell receptor (beta chain) is from a study of cytomegalovirus exposure and HLA in healthy donors listed by TCRdb under 2017. As for the study more broadly: According to an earlier analysis of several hundred of the donors, 150 million to 200 million T cells yielded over 90 million unique TCR beta sequences and more than 250 Gb of sequence data. An early release that covered 500 to 800 HLA-typed donors contained 300 to 350 gigabases of sequencing data and approximately 85 million unique TCR sequences. Of the roughly 400 genotyped donors, about 80% fell in the genetic ancestry cluster associated with self-reported Caucasian donors. The study aimed to test whether signatures of past pathogen exposure could be identified by cataloging public T cell receptors. The study profiled the T cell repertoires of around 700 subjects by immunosequencing and related them to cytomegalovirus serostatus. A separate validation cohort of roughly 130 different subjects was used in addition to the roughly 700-subject first cohort. High-throughput TCR immunosequencing, statistical association of individual TCRs with disease status, and machine learning were combined to predict cytomegalovirus infection status. A later analysis re-analyzed previously published TCR beta repertoires from 666 donors and added high-resolution HLA genotyping to study TCR occurrence patterns. The later analysis used no new phenotypic data to find candidate immune exposures, relying instead on TCR beta sequences and their occurrence across donors. To decide whether each TCR beta V gene segment behaved as functional or pseudogenic, an earlier analysis of some 570 of the donors relied on high-throughput TCR beta sequencing. Alongside the repertoire data, information on donor age, sex, ethnicity and CMV serostatus was compiled. Genome-wide SNP genotypes for about 55% of the 666 donors were used in a later genetic analysis, which treated that subset as a discovery cohort. All discovery cohort repertoires had been generated using a single sequencing platform. Class I and class II HLA loci were covered by the typing at four-digit resolution. Typing coverage varied by locus: 629-630 donors for A, B, C, DRB1 and DQB1; 500 to 550 for DQA1; about 590 for DPA1; about 450 for DPB1. Five DR-DQ haplotypes were treated as single units for association and clustering because of strong linkage in the cohort. On average, around 230,000 unique TCR beta nucleotide sequences were sequenced per donor among about 400 genotyped donors of the cohort, with approximately 18% of those sequences being non-productive. Overall study results and their limits: The 87-base-pair reads could not distinguish some IMGT-functional V segments, including TRBV6-2 and TRBV6-3, so those segments were excluded. CMV serostatus was the only immune exposure information available for the cohort. Most TCR sequences were observed very rarely across donors, whereas some public TCRs were present in many individuals. A total of 150 to 200 TCR beta chains were listed by the study as associated with cytomegalovirus. A few of the identified cytomegalovirus-associated TCR beta chains were confirmed in vitro to be specific for cytomegalovirus antigens. The earlier analysis of 587 of the donors excluded 15 to 20 rarely observed V segments, including chromosome 9 orphons, because counts were too low. An earlier analysis of some 560 of the donors showed that most TCR beta V segments appeared in productive rearrangements either about 90% or about 30% of the time, which broadly matched IMGT annotations. A later genetic analysis reported fewer N-insertions in productive TCRs among donors in an Asian-associated ancestry cluster than the roughly 700-donor mean. The presence/absence analyses assumed that sequencing depth was roughly uniform across donors, and that assumption may not be true. A later analysis reported that several top co-occurrence clusters appeared linked to parvovirus B19, influenza, CMV and Epstein-Barr virus. A later analysis found that HLA-associated TCR beta chains were more clonally expanded and had lower generation probabilities than equally common non-associated chains. The authors suggested that the approach could potentially be generalized to other disease states and immunological phenotypes. A later analysis found that most CMV-associated TCR beta chains appeared HLA-restricted, with HLA associations seemingly driven largely by CMV exposure. Cytomegalovirus status was reported to be diagnosed by the classifier with high specificity and sensitivity in both the original and validation cohorts. At a false discovery rate of 0.05, a later analysis linked 16,951 TCR beta sequences to specific HLA alleles. A further reported finding was that TCR beta sequences accurately predicted the HLA-A and HLA-B alleles for most subjects in the first cohort. Correlated functional status among segregating V segments might reflect linkage disequilibrium, but an unknown experimental factor could not be ruled out. A cluster of highly shared sequence variants was judged likely to be a technical artifact of the sequencing pipeline. In a later genetic analysis, a missense DCLRE1C variant was associated with V-gene and J-gene trimming of TCR beta chains, and the association was replicated in an independent cohort. According to a later analysis, TCR association rates differed among HLA loci, with DRB1 alleles showing the most associated TCRs and HLA-C alleles showing the fewest. Because HLA typing was missing for some donors at each locus, association tests included only the typed subset. In this cohort, only TCR beta chains were sequenced, and detectable features were limited by the absence of alpha or paired-chain data. When HLA alleles, especially DR and DQ, strongly co-occurred, attributing TCR associations to individual alleles was difficult.

Cut back by 5 bases and 8 bases, the V and J ends lie 21 bases apart. The CDR3 spans 15 residues, from the cysteine through the phenylalanine. Only the CDR3 part of the read is kept: 45 bases, read in frame from the first base. CDR1 and CDR2 are drawn from the germline V gene: SGHVS, FQNEAQ. In total, 600 or so healthy bone marrow donors made up the cohort. At the time of sampling, all cohort members were nominally healthy, though unrecorded immune exposures were likely present. Of the approximately 700 cohort members, some 270 had positive CMV serostatus and roughly 330 had negative CMV serostatus, and CMV serostatus was not recorded for the donor. Every donor gave a peripheral blood sample, and the peripheral blood mononuclear cells from that sample were used for TCR beta sequencing. Genomic DNA extraction from the blood cell samples was performed with the Qiagen DNeasy Blood Extraction Kit. With respect to this clone: Its antigen is still unknown. No much larger clonotype is one base removed from it; base qualities were not supplied.

Library preparation employed the immunoSEQ multiplex PCR assay. For the multiplex PCR, a mixture combining 60 forward primers for TCR Vbeta segments and 13 reverse primers for TCR Jbeta segments was used. The CDR3 region of rearranged TCR beta genes was amplified from genomic DNA by a multiplex PCR assay. The amplified TCR beta libraries were sequenced on the Illumina HiSeq System as 87-base-pair reads. In the authors' own workflow: Across the 670 or so repertoires, a later analysis counted 80 million or so unique TCR beta chains, roughly 11 million of which were shared by at least two donors. A nearest-neighbor algorithm error-corrected the raw reads and collapsed the reads into unique sequences, merging closely related sequences to remove PCR and sequencing errors. CDR3 sequences were aligned to IMGT reference sequences to assign V, D and J gene segments. Each retained sequence needed at least a six-nucleotide match to both a V gene segment and a J gene segment. A rearrangement counted as productive if the CDR3 had no stop codons and remained in frame with V and J, and every other rearrangement counted as non-productive. CDR3 was defined by IMGT convention, running from the second conserved V-encoded cysteine to the conserved J-encoded phenylalanine. In an earlier analysis of around 640 of the donors, sequences lacking an unambiguous match to a single V gene segment were excluded. In an earlier analysis of roughly 500 of the donors, V segments were called functional above 56.7% productive rearrangements and were called segregating when the between-donor standard deviation exceeded 5%. A statistical classification framework was built to diagnose cytomegalovirus status from the catalog of TCR beta chain sequences. In a later analysis, TCR nucleotide sequences were compared against IMGT/GENE-DB human TR gene sequences so that V and J genes could be assigned. A later analysis assigned CDR3 sequences and most-parsimonious VDJ recombination scenarios with the TCRdist pipeline. In a later analysis, each TCR beta chain was defined by its CDR3 amino acid sequence together with its V-gene family, and reads without a unique V-gene family were excluded. In a later analysis, around 600 highly shared, low-generation-probability nucleotide sequences were removed to address suspected cross-contamination and a sequencing artifact. In a later analysis, a clonal expansion index was calculated for each public chain from normalized within-repertoire ranks of inferred template counts. Generation probabilities in a later analysis came from a VDJ recombination model fitted to out-of-frame rearrangements, and those results were checked against IGoR. A later analysis scored TCR-TCR, TCR-HLA and TCR-CMV co-occurrence with hypergeometric tests, applying a repertoire-size bias correction to TCR pairs. False discovery rates were estimated in a later analysis by permuting HLA or CMV assignments 20 times. In a later analysis, co-occurring TCRs were grouped using DBSCAN, and TCRdist sequence similarity was added for clustering within HLA-allele-positive subsets. Co-occurrence clustering excluded repertoires with fewer than 30,000 or more than 120,000 public chains, plus five with anomalous nucleotide sharing. TCRdb took over this immuneACCESS table, retaining in-frame rearrangements with V and J assigned. Such tables are incomplete; in checked studies, under half of the missing clones stem from an unresolved V gene, and the remainder is unexplained. The V and J calls and clone size were taken over from that table, and D and trimming were inferred from the DNA. This sample comprises some 100,000 clones, around three quarters of them detected only once. The leading ten clones occupy about 2% of the sample.

Source material: PBMCs. This sequence was found in a human donor in good health. The chain uses TRBV7-8 and TRBJ1-1; TRBD1 is a possible D gene, resting on 5 matching bases. CDR3 reads: CASSPGASGSREAFF. The nucleotide sequence is given as TGTGCCAGCAGCCCTGGGGCAAGTGGATCTCGAGAAGCTTTCTTT.